This entry lists 22 T cell receptor beta chains sequenced from one sample in a study of T cell changes during pregnancy in multiple sclerosis. Using immunoSEQ multiplex PCR, the repertoire was profiled, and TCRdb retains in-frame clones only, with some absent. The data hold tens of thousands of clones, with roughly 90% observed a single time. Source: peripheral blood, taken in the second trimester of pregnancy. The receptors stem from a female donor with multiple sclerosis, enrolled in a pregnancy study.

The chain joins TRBV10-3 to TRBJ1-5; 7 bases map to TRBD1. This CDR3 is 13 amino acids long. The germline V gene has CDR1 ENHRY and CDR2 SYGVKD. Germline trimming cut 3 bases from V and 4 bases from J; bases unmatched to any gene: 0. This chain's CDR3 is CAISDRGNQPQHF. The CDR3 coding sequence is TGTGCCATCAGTGACAGGGGGAATCAGCCCCAGCATTTT.

J is TRBJ2-5 and V is TRBV7-2, with 7 bases aligning to TRBD1. CDR3 size: 14 residues. Trimming took 4 bases from V and 5 from J; bases not matched to a gene: 7. Germline CDR1 reads SGHTA; CDR2 reads FQGNSA. CDR3 in DNA: TGTGCCAGCAGCTGGGGACAGCCTAGGGAGACCCAGTACTTC. Its translation: CASSWGQPRETQYF. Variable domain in full (rest from reference TRBV7-2 and TRBJ2-5): GAGVSQSPSNKVTEKGKDVELRCDPISGHTALYWYRQSLGQGLEFLIYFQGNSAPDKSGLPSDRFSAERTGGSVSTLTIQRTQQEDSAVYLCASSWGQPRETQYFGPGTRLLVL.

V and J are TRBV5-1 and TRBJ1-2, with D maybe TRBD1 (5 bases). The V end was cut by 4 bases, the J end by 8 bases, with 21 bases between. CDR1 and CDR2 from the germline V gene are SGHRS and YFSETQ. This CDR3 has 15 residues. CDR3 DNA: TGCGCCAGCAGCGCGGGGACGCAACCCGAAATGGGCTACACCTTC. It is translated as CASSAGTQPEMGYTF.

The V gene is TRBV6-5, the J gene TRBJ1-5, with a tentative D call TRBD1 (5 bases). CDR1 MNHEY and CDR2 SVGAGI come from the germline V gene. This CDR3 is built from 15 residues. V lost 6 bases to trimming and J lost 1 base, with 13 bases between them. The CDR3 protein is CASRRLAGSNQPQHF. The CDR3 DNA is TGTGCCAGCAGGAGACTGGCAGGGAGCAATCAGCCCCAGCATTTT.

This clone was counted a few times. The rearrangement links TRBV19 to TRBJ1-2, with D unresolved. Trimming cost V 3 bases and J 8 bases, with 16 bases left between them. The germline CDR1 and CDR2 sequences are LNHDA and SQIVND (reference sequence). The CDR3 contains 14 residues. The CDR3 spells CASSIHPTIWGYTF. The CDR3, as DNA: TGTGCCAGTAGTATTCATCCCACTATTTGGGGCTACACCTTC.

The gene calls are TRBV9 and TRBJ2-5; unclear D gene. This CDR3 spans 15 amino acids. V was trimmed by 1 base and J by 4 bases, leaving 14 bases between them. Germline CDR1 and CDR2: SGDLS and YYNGEE. CDR3 sequence (DNA): TGTGCCAGCAGCGTATCTCTCGGCCCAGGAGAGACCCAGTACTTC. It encodes CASSVSLGPGETQYF.

The CDR3 here is CASSPGTQTYEQYF. The CDR3 nucleotides are TGTGCCAGCTCACCGGGCACCCAAACCTACGAGCAGTACTTC. The genes are TRBV18 and TRBJ2-7; D unresolved. V gave up 3 bases and J gave up 2 bases, with 11 bases separating them. The CDR3 has 14 residues. Germline CDR1 reads KGHSH; CDR2 reads LQKENI.

The CDR3 loop is CASRKGGDGYGYTF. In DNA, the CDR3 is TGTGCCAGTCGAAAGGGAGGTGACGGCTATGGCTACACCTTC. The rearrangement joins TRBV2 to TRBJ1-2; D ambiguous. This CDR3 region has 14 residues. V gave up 9 bases and J gave up 4 bases, with 18 bases separating them. Germline V lookup: CDR1 SNHLY, CDR2 FYNNEI.

The chain recombines TRBV7-9 with TRBJ2-1; unclear D gene. The CDR3 has 12 residues. V dropped 2 bases and J dropped 10 bases, with 9 bases sitting between them. Germline-derived CDR1 and CDR2 are SEHNR and FQNEAQ (reference sequence). The CDR3 sequence is CASSLLSPEQFF. The CDR3 DNA reads as TGTGCCAGCAGCTTACTCAGTCCGGAGCAGTTCTTC.

The V gene is TRBV27, the J gene TRBJ2-7; TRBD2 is a possible D gene (5 bases). Germline CDR1 and CDR2: MNHEY and SMNVEV (reference sequence). There are 12 residues in the CDR3. Between the trimmed V and J ends, which lost 4 bases and 4 bases, there was a span of 8 bases. This chain's CDR3 is CASSSRGYEQYF. In DNA, the CDR3 is TGTGCCAGCAGTTCCCGGGGATACGAGCAGTACTTC.

This clone was counted a few times. The genes are TRBV9 and TRBJ1-1; 8 bases align to TRBD1. The germline CDR1 and CDR2 sequences are SGDLS and YYNGEE. This CDR3 comprises 14 residues. The junction had 10 bases not matched to a gene; V was cut back by 3 bases and J by 9 bases. The CDR3 here is CASSETPGQGKAFF. The DNA of the CDR3 is TGTGCCAGCAGCGAGACCCCTGGACAGGGCAAAGCTTTCTTT.

This chain connects TRBV6-5 to TRBJ2-1; perhaps TRBD1 as D (6 bases). The CDR3 has 16 residues. V shed 4 bases and J shed 3 bases, with 16 bases lying between them. Germline CDR1 and CDR2: MNHEY and SVGAGI. DNA of the CDR3: TGTGCCAGCAGTTCCCTCCACCGGACAGTCTACAATGAGCAGTTCTTC. It codes for CASSSLHRTVYNEQFF.

The V gene is TRBV7-9, the J gene TRBJ2-1; tentative D call: TRBD2 (6 bases). The CDR3 runs 16 residues. Trimming took off 5 bases at V and 7 bases at J, with 21 bases between the two ends. Germline values: CDR1 SEHNR, CDR2 FQNEAQ (reference sequence). Here the CDR3 DNA reads TGTGCCAGCAGCCCCCCCCCGGGGCTAGCGAGGAATGAGCAGTTCTTC. Protein: CASSPPPGLARNEQFF.

This clone appeared once. V gene TRBV4-2 combines with J gene TRBJ2-7; D possibly corresponds to TRBD2 (6 bases). The germline gives CDR1 LGHNA, CDR2 YNFKEQ. V was shortened by 1 base and J by 5 bases, with 12 bases between the two germline ends. The CDR3 length is 14 residues. The CDR3 reads CASSQGLEANEQYF. The CDR3, as DNA: TGTGCCAGCAGCCAAGGACTAGAAGCGAACGAGCAGTACTTC.

CDR3 coding DNA: TGTGCCAGCAGTTTAAGGAGTGGCAGGGGAACCCACGAGCAGTACTTC. Translating gives CASSLRSGRGTHEQYF. The chain uses TRBV28 and TRBJ2-7; D is possibly TRBD1 (6 bases). Germline loops: CDR1 MDHEN, CDR2 SYDVKM. CDR3 length: 16 residues. Trimming removed 2 bases from V and 5 bases from J, with 19 bases in between.

The V gene is TRBV2, the J gene TRBJ1-1, with TRBD1 matching over 12 bases. The CDR3 is 14 residues long. CDR1 is SNHLY, CDR2 FYNNEI, per germline. The ends lost 5 bases at V and 6 bases at J; junction bases unmatched: 4. The chain's CDR3 is CASSRDRGPPEAFF. CDR3 nucleotide sequence: TGTGCCAGCAGTCGGGACAGGGGGCCTCCTGAAGCTTTCTTT. The full variable domain, completed using reference TRBV2 and TRBJ1-1, is EPEVTQTPSHQVTQMGQEVILRCVPISNHLYFYWYRQILGQKVEFLVSFYNNEISEKSEIFDDQFSVERPDGSNFTLKIRSTKLEDSAMYFCASSRDRGPPEAFFGQGTRLTVV.

This clone came up once. V and J are TRBV19 and TRBJ2-7; TRBD1 might be the D (6 bases). The CDR3 length is 14 residues. Germline V gene sequence: CDR1 LNHDA, CDR2 SQIVND (reference sequence). V shed 8 bases and J shed 2 bases, with 16 bases lying between them. Here the CDR3 reads CASGYTGSPYEQYF. In DNA form, the CDR3 reads TGTGCCAGTGGATATACAGGGAGCCCCTACGAGCAGTACTTC. The full variable domain, completed using reference TRBV19 and TRBJ2-7, is DGGITQSPKYLFRKEGQNVTLSCEQNLNHDAMYWYRQDPGQGLRLIYYSQIVNDFQKGDIAEGYSVSREKKESFPLTVTSAQKNPTAFYLCASGYTGSPYEQYFGPGTRLTVT.

The table lists this clone with a few counts. The chain links TRBV2 to TRBJ1-2; tentative D call: TRBD1 (6 bases). V lost 7 bases and J lost 8, with 11 bases in between. CDR1 SNHLY and CDR2 FYNNEI come from the germline V gene. This CDR3 is built from 11 residues. This CDR3 reads CASKGGNGYTF. As DNA, the CDR3 is TGTGCCAGCAAGGGGGGGAACGGCTACACCTTC.

This clone appeared a few times. V usage is TRBV5-1 and J usage is TRBJ1-2, with unresolved D. The V end lost 4 bases, the J end lost 1 base, and 5 bases lay between the germline ends. Germline V lookup: CDR1 SGHRS, CDR2 YFSETQ. The CDR3 covers 12 residues. CDR3 bases: TGCGCCAGCAGCGAGGATAACTATGGCTACACCTTC. Translated: CASSEDNYGYTF.

The V gene is TRBV10-1, the J gene TRBJ2-1, with 10 bases that match TRBD2. There are 15 residues in the CDR3. Per the germline V gene, CDR1 is WNHNN and CDR2 is SYGVQD (reference sequence). J lost 3 bases, V lost 5 bases, and 4 bases had no gene match. The CDR3 DNA reads as TGCGCCAGCAGTCTAGCGGGGGCCGGCTACAATGAGCAGTTCTTC. It is translated as CASSLAGAGYNEQFF.

This sequence joins TRBV2 and TRBJ1-6; TRBD1 aligns across 7 bases. Germline V gene data show CDR1 as SNHLY and CDR2 as FYNNEI. CDR3 length equals 16 residues. With V trimmed by 6 bases and J by 3 bases, 8 bases remained unmatched. The CDR3 DNA reads as TGTGCCAGCAGGGTAACACAGGGGAACTATAATTCACCCCTCCACTTT. Protein: CASRVTQGNYNSPLHF.

The sample holds a few counts of this clone. This sequence joins TRBV2 and TRBJ1-3; possibly TRBD1 for D (5 bases). The CDR3 contains 19 residues. V lost 5 bases and J 0 bases, leaving 23 bases between the germline ends. Germline V lookup: CDR1 SNHLY, CDR2 FYNNEI. The CDR3 DNA is TGTGCCAGCAGTCCGATTACCCCCGGGACTGTTGACTCTGGAAACACCATATATTTT. Protein: CASSPITPGTVDSGNTIYF.